Only a few counts were recorded for the clone carrying this TCR beta chain. Its antigen is still unknown. These data originate in a study of cytomegalovirus exposure and HLA in healthy donors. Whole-study results and caveats: Most TCR sequences were rare, but some public TCRs occurred in many donors.

The repertoire was sequenced with immunoSEQ multiplex PCR; TCRdb's copy has only in-frame clones and lacks some. Of some 48,000 clones in the sample, about 90% were seen once. With 1 base clipped from V and 0 bases from J, the junction kept 10 bases outside the gene matches. CDR1 and CDR2 (germline): MNHEY, SMNVEV (reference sequence). The CDR3 runs 19 residues. The chain is built from TRBV27 and TRBJ2-7; 12 nucleotides match TRBD1. This TCR was recovered from a woman in her twenties or thirties in good health and CMV-seronegative. Source material: PBMCs. The CDR3: CASSLLGTGGGKSSYEQYF. The CDR3, as DNA: TGTGCCAGCAGTTTATTGGGGACAGGGGGCGGTAAAAGCTCCTACGAGCAGTACTTC.